This entry features one TCR beta chain sequence. This receptor's antigen is unknown. One base away there is no much larger clone; base qualities are not given. At diagnosis, peripheral blood, uninvolved tumor-adjacent lung and tumor were collected and stored as a combination of fresh-frozen and FFPE material. Blood samples were analyzed as peripheral blood mononuclear cells for TCR repertoire profiling. The sample is drawn from a study of T cells in localized non-small cell lung cancer (TCRdb year 2020). General notes on the study: Comparing tumors with uninvolved tumor-adjacent lungs, the study looked at the T cell repertoires of 236 patients with early-stage NSCLC. The cohort consisted of around 250 treatment-naive NSCLC patients whose localized lung tumors had been resected. Of the NSCLC patients, roughly 130 were male and 85 to 110 were female, and the mean age was approximately 66 years.

The paper as a whole reports these results and caveats: Because multi-region tumor sequencing was not performed, intratumor heterogeneity could not be ruled out. Uninvolved tumor-adjacent lung showed the highest T cell clonality, higher than tumor, which suggests more focused antigenic responses in the uninvolved tumor-adjacent lung. A median of about 55 of the top 100 tumor clones were detected in paired uninvolved adjacent lung, and 25 to 35 of these tumor clones were also found among the top 100 clones of the paired uninvolved adjacent lung. Longer overall survival was associated with higher T cell density in blood, whereas shorter survival was associated with higher clonality in adjacent lung. Because of the exploratory design, TCR variables were selected using unadjusted p-values without false-discovery rate correction.

From the cysteine through the phenylalanine, the CDR3 covers 18 amino acids. Left in the record is the CDR3 DNA by itself, 54 bases read in frame from the first base. The immunoSEQ Assay was used to sequence TCR beta CDR3 regions from DNA. The paper's data handling went like this. T cell density was computed as TCR beta template counts normalized to usable DNA estimated by amplifying housekeeping genes. Richness was estimated with the preseqR package, extrapolating to 400,000 templates for PBMC samples and 120,000 templates for tissue samples. Clonality was taken to be one minus Pielou's evenness. To identify tissue-enriched TCRs, differential abundance testing was run on productive amino-acid clonotypes with a minimum total count of 5 and an alpha of 0.1. Repertoire overlap between compartments was quantified with the Jaccard Index and Morisita Overlap Index. GLIPH clustered TCR beta CDR3s with public tetramer-defined viral CDR3s; viral motifs required at least three viral sequences plus V-gene enrichment. The table comes from immuneACCESS by way of TCRdb, which keeps in-frame sequences with V and J called. Part of the clones is missing from these tables; in studies checked, under half for an unresolved V gene and the rest for unknown reasons. The V and J calls and clone size were taken over from that table, and D and trimming were inferred from the DNA. Across this sample there are some 51,000 clones, with around 86% seen only once. The top ten clonotypes cover approximately 5.2% of the sample.

The material was peripheral blood, obtained before any cancer treatment. This clonotype originated in a woman between 35 and 70 years old with stage I lung adenocarcinoma. The rearrangement joined TRBV21-1 to TRBJ2-5; TRBD1 was called by the table and not checked on the DNA. TRBV21-1 is listed as a pseudogene. The CDR3 amino acid sequence is: CASSLGQGHASNQETQYF. The DNA reads as follows: TGTGCCAGCAGCCTTGGACAGGGACATGCTTCGAATCAAGAGACCCAGTACTTC.